This passage covers 17 T cell receptor beta chains from one sample sequenced in a study of sequential checkpoint blockade in melanoma. Libraries were prepared by immunoSEQ multiplex PCR; TCRdb keeps only in-frame clonotypes and omits some of them. The sample holds 8,000 or so clones, about a quarter seen once. Treatment described: randomized to nivolumab then ipilimumab (arm A) or the reverse (arm B). The sequencing here drew on tumor tissue (inferred from file names), taken from a patient given nivolumab and ipilimumab in sequence. The origin of the receptors is a human donor with melanoma.

CDR3 residues: CAWSGVSGNTIYF. In nucleotides, the CDR3 is TGTGCCTGGTCGGGGGTTTCTGGAAACACCATATATTTT. This sequence joins TRBV30 and TRBJ1-3, with a possible D match to TRBD1 (5 bases). Trimming took 5 bases from V and 1 from J, leaving 9 bases between them. The germline V gene has CDR1 GTSNPN and CDR2 SVGIG (reference sequence). The CDR3 extends over 13 amino acids.

V usage is TRBV16 and J usage is TRBJ2-1; D perhaps matches TRBD1 (6 bases). Between the trimmed V and J ends, which lost 3 bases and 7 bases, there was a span of 13 bases. From germline, CDR1 is KGHSY and CDR2 FQNENV. The CDR3 sequence is 14 residues long. The chain's CDR3 is CASSHLGHQNEQFF. In DNA form, the CDR3 reads TGTGCCAGCAGCCATTTGGGACACCAGAATGAGCAGTTCTTC.

This chain joins TRBV25-1 and TRBJ1-2; a weak D match, TRBD1 (6 bases). Between the trimmed V and J ends, which lost 3 bases and 14 bases, there was a span of 16 bases. Germline lookup yields CDR1 MGHDK and CDR2 SYGVNS. The CDR3 spans 12 residues. The chain's CDR3 is CASSEGLRGQTF. The CDR3 coding sequence is TGTGCCAGCAGTGAGGGTTTGCGGGGGCAGACCTTC.

Only a few counts were recorded for this clone. The gene calls are TRBV9 and TRBJ2-1; no clear D. This CDR3 region has 13 residues. Germline V gene data show CDR1 as SGDLS and CDR2 as YYNGEE. V was shortened by 6 bases and J by 4 bases, with 11 bases between the two germline ends. The CDR3 region is CASTLDAYNEQFF. Here the CDR3 DNA reads TGTGCCAGCACCCTCGACGCTTACAATGAGCAGTTCTTC. The whole variable domain, remainder taken from reference TRBV9 and TRBJ2-1, is DSGVTQTPKHLITATGQRVTLRCSPRSGDLSVYWYQQSLDQGLQFLIQYYNGEERAKGNILERFSAQQFPDLHSELNLSSLELGDSALYFCASTLDAYNEQFFGPGTRLTVL.

Only a few counts were recorded for this clone. V and J are TRBV18 and TRBJ1-1; D not certain. Per germline, CDR1 KGHSH and CDR2 LQKENI. The CDR3 consists of 13 residues. With 2 bases removed from V and 1 base from J, the gap between germline ends came to 5 bases. CDR3: CASSPSENTEAFF. CDR3 DNA sequence: TGTGCCAGCTCACCATCCGAGAACACTGAAGCTTTCTTT.

In this sample, this clone turned up many times. This sequence joins TRBV9 and TRBJ2-1; 9 bases line up with TRBD2. CDR3 size: 16 residues. V shed 0 bases, J shed 8 bases, and the junction held 9 bases outside the gene matches. Germline V gives CDR1 SGDLS, CDR2 YYNGEE. CDR3 sequence reads: CASSVGPLAGSDEQFF. In nucleotides, the CDR3 is TGTGCCAGCAGCGTAGGTCCCCTAGCGGGATCGGATGAGCAGTTCTTC.

This clone was seen a handful of times. The genes are TRBV18 and TRBJ2-7; unclear D gene. The CDR3 runs to 13 residues. V was clipped by 4 bases and J by 2 bases, with 9 bases between them. Germline V lookup: CDR1 KGHSH, CDR2 LQKENI. The CDR3 region has the DNA TGTGCCAGCTCACTCGAAGGGCCCTACGAGCAGTACGTC. This translates into CASSLEGPYEQYV.

Only a few counts were recorded for this clone. The genes are TRBV7-7 and TRBJ2-1; D is perhaps TRBD2 (5 bases). The CDR3 has 17 amino acids. The germline V and J ends were trimmed by 3 bases and 4 bases, with 19 bases remaining between them. The germline gives CDR1 SSHAT, CDR2 FNYEAQ (reference sequence). Here the CDR3 DNA reads TGTGCCAGCAGCTTGGTCACCTGGCTAGCTGGGTACAATGAGCAGTTCTTC. This gives the protein CASSLVTWLAGYNEQFF.

V and J are TRBV6-8 and TRBJ2-7; D might be TRBD1 or TRBD2, each matching 5 bases. CDR1 is MNHGY, CDR2 SAAAGT, per germline. This CDR3 has 14 amino acids. Trimming removed 5 bases from V and 3 bases from J, with 14 bases in between. In DNA form, the CDR3 reads TGTGCCAGCAGTCCCCGGGACCGCTACTACGAGCAGTACGTC. Protein sequence: CASSPRDRYYEQYV.

The CDR3 DNA reads as TGTGCCAGCAGTTACTCTTGGGGTCATGGCTATGGCTACACCTTC. The encoded protein is CASSYSWGHGYGYTF. This rearrangement joins TRBV6-8 to TRBJ1-2; no definite D call. The CDR3 is 15 residues long. Germline lookup yields CDR1 MNHGY and CDR2 SAAAGT. Trimming shortened V by 0 bases and J by 4 bases, and 12 bases separated the two germline ends.

By sample share, this clone is medium-sized. The chain has TRBV11-3 and TRBJ2-5, with 7 positions matching TRBD2. The J segment lost 2 bases and the V segment lost 4 bases, leaving 4 bases of the junction unmatched. Germline V gives CDR1 SGHNT, CDR2 YENEEA. The CDR3 length is 14 residues. CDR3 DNA sequence: TGTGCCAGCAGCTATCAGGGAGGGCAAGAGACCCAGTACTTC. Its protein product is CASSYQGGQETQYF. The full variable domain, its missing parts supplied by reference TRBV11-3 and TRBJ2-5, is EAGVVQSPRYKIIEKKQPVAFWCNPISGHNTLYWYLQNLGQGPELLIRYENEEAVDDSQLPKDRFSAERLKGVDSTLKIQPAELGDSAVYLCASSYQGGQETQYFGPGTRLLVL.

This clone came up many times. CDR3 in DNA: TGTGCCAGCAGCTTGAGGGGCCCCCCGGGGGAGACCCAGTACTTC. Its translation is CASSLRGPPGETQYF. This chain uses TRBV11-3 with TRBJ2-5; D may correspond to TRBD1 or TRBD2 (5 bases each). This CDR3 has 15 residues. Deletions cut 3 bases from V and 5 bases from J, with 16 bases between. CDR1 SGHNT and CDR2 YENEEA come from the germline V gene. The full variable domain, rest sourced from reference TRBV11-3 and TRBJ2-5, is EAGVVQSPRYKIIEKKQPVAFWCNPISGHNTLYWYLQNLGQGPELLIRYENEEAVDDSQLPKDRFSAERLKGVDSTLKIQPAELGDSAVYLCASSLRGPPGETQYFGPGTRLLVL.

The genes are TRBV9 and TRBJ2-1, with D uncertain. In germline, CDR1 is SGDLS, CDR2 YYNGEE. The V gene lost 4 bases and the J gene lost 5 bases, with 10 bases spanning the gap. The CDR3 has 13 residues. DNA of the CDR3: TGTGCCAGCAGCCCGACGGCTCACAATGAGCAGTTCTTC. It is translated as CASSPTAHNEQFF.

Sample share makes this clone large. J is TRBJ2-1 and V is TRBV11-3; 9 bases agree with TRBD1. This CDR3 is built from 15 residues. V shed 2 bases and J 5 bases; nucleotides not matched to a gene: 4. Germline V gene sequence: CDR1 SGHNT, CDR2 YENEEA. CDR3 sequence reads: CASSLRQGGNNEQFF. The CDR3 DNA is TGTGCCAGCAGCTTAAGACAGGGGGGTAACAATGAGCAGTTCTTC.

This clone was counted many times. This rearrangement joins TRBV11-3 to TRBJ2-7; a possible D gene is TRBD1 (6 bases). The CDR3 is made up of 14 amino acids. The V gene's germline CDR1 is SGHNT and CDR2 YENEEA. Trimming stripped 4 bases from V and 3 bases from J, with 13 bases between. Here the CDR3 DNA reads TGTGCCAGCAGCTCTTACCGGGACAACTACGAGCAGTACGTC. Its protein product is CASSSYRDNYEQYV.

The chain combines TRBV14 with TRBJ1-2, with D tentatively TRBD1 (5 bases). V was trimmed by 4 bases and J by 0 bases, leaving 12 bases between them. CDR3 length equals 15 residues. Germline V gene sequence: CDR1 SGHDN, CDR2 FVKESK. CDR3 amino acids: CASSPPGRTNYGYTF. Here the CDR3 DNA reads TGTGCCAGCAGCCCGCCAGGGAGAACTAACTATGGCTACACCTTC.

V is TRBV30 and J is TRBJ1-1, with D unclear. CDR1 is GTSNPN and CDR2 is SVGIG in the germline V gene (reference sequence). The germline V and J ends were trimmed by 1 base and 4 bases, with 10 bases remaining between them. This CDR3 contains 13 residues. This CDR3 reads CAWSGPVVTEAFF. CDR3 sequence (DNA): TGTGCCTGGAGTGGCCCAGTAGTCACTGAAGCTTTCTTT. Variable domain in full (rest from reference TRBV30 and TRBJ1-1): SQTIHQWPATLVQPVGSPLSLECTVEGTSNPNLYWYRQAAGRGLQLLFYSVGIGQISSEVPQNLSASRPQDRQFILSSKKLLLSDSGFYLCAWSGPVVTEAFFGQGTRLTVV.